The 16 T cell receptor beta chains given below trace back to one sample, sequenced in a study of blood T cell repertoires in COVID-19. Only in-frame clones appear in the TCRdb table, and some are missing; sequencing was by immunoSEQ multiplex PCR. Here the sample spans 100,000 to 110,000 clones, approximately 81% being singletons. Sequenced sample: peripheral blood. These receptors were obtained from a human donor in a cohort sampled during active COVID-19.

This clone came up once. The chain recombines TRBV5-4 with TRBJ2-2; the D gene is possibly TRBD1 (5 bases). The V end lost 2 bases, the J end lost 1 base, and 6 bases lay between the germline ends. CDR3 length: 14 amino acids. The germline V gene has CDR1 SGHNT and CDR2 YYREEE (reference sequence). CDR3 amino acids: CASSLGQNTGELFF. DNA for the CDR3: TGTGCCAGCAGCTTAGGACAGAACACCGGGGAGCTGTTTTTT.

The chain's CDR3 is CASSLGGINEKLFF. DNA for the CDR3: TGTGCCAGCAGCCTAGGGGGCATAAATGAAAAACTGTTTTTT. This chain links TRBV7-2 with TRBJ1-4, with 7 bases matching TRBD1. The CDR3 is 14 amino acids. Germline V gene lookup returns CDR1 SGHTA and CDR2 FQGNSA. The trim removed 5 bases at V and 5 bases at J, leaving 5 bases unmatched.

The genes are TRBV6-2 or TRBV6-3 and TRBJ2-7; TRBD2 matches at 12 bases. The CDR3 has 18 amino acids. V gave up 6 bases and J gave up 1 base; unmatched junction bases: 13. Germline CDR1 MNHEY, CDR2 SVGEGT. For the CDR3, the DNA is TGTGCCAGCAGCTTTGATGCCCCGACTAGCGGGAGTTCCTACGAGCAGTACTTC. As protein: CASSFDAPTSGSSYEQYF.

This chain links TRBV18 with TRBJ2-3; D possibly corresponds to TRBD1 (5 bases). V was shortened by 5 bases and J by 6 bases, with 12 bases between the two germline ends. This CDR3 spans 13 amino acids. Germline lookup yields CDR1 KGHSH and CDR2 LQKENI. This CDR3 reads CASSSGYGDTQYF. The CDR3 nucleotides read TGTGCCAGCTCATCAGGGTATGGGGATACGCAGTATTTT.

J is TRBJ2-3 and V is TRBV6-6, with no clear D. V gave up 7 bases and J gave up 4 bases, with 6 bases separating them. The CDR3 runs 11 residues. Germline V gene lookup returns CDR1 MNHNY and CDR2 SVGAGI (reference sequence). The chain's CDR3 is CASTKSDTQYF. In DNA, the CDR3 is TGTGCCAGCACCAAATCAGATACGCAGTATTTT.

The chain links TRBV27 to TRBJ2-7; 11 bases match TRBD1. CDR3 length: 16 amino acids. Germline V gene data show CDR1 as MNHEY and CDR2 as SMNVEV (reference sequence). V was pared by 5 bases and J by 4 bases, with 10 bases of the junction left unmatched. DNA of the CDR3: TGTGCCAGCAGTCGCTCCGGGACAGGGGGTGTATACGAGCAGTACTTC. This translates into CASSRSGTGGVYEQYF.

The CDR3 coding sequence is TGTGCCAGAAGCCACGGAGGAGCGGGAGGCCGACGGATAAGCACAGATACGCAGTATTTT. It specifies CARSHGGAGGRRISTDTQYF. V usage is TRBV5-3 and J usage is TRBJ2-3; 9 nucleotides line up with TRBD2. TRBV5-3 is recorded as an ORF, its role being uncertain. The CDR3 totals 20 residues. Germline trimming cut 4 bases from V and 0 bases from J; bases unmatched to any gene: 18.

The chain has TRBV12-3 or TRBV12-4 and TRBJ1-6, with D maybe TRBD1 (6 bases). This CDR3 region has 12 residues. Trimming removed 6 bases from V and 8 bases from J, with 8 bases in between. Written as DNA, the CDR3 is TGTGCCAGCAGGCACAGGGATTCACCCCTCCACTTT. This codes for CASRHRDSPLHF.

The rearrangement uses TRBV4-1 and TRBJ2-1, with a weak D call TRBD1 (6 bases). The CDR3 spans 20 residues. Germline V lookup: CDR1 MGHRA, CDR2 YSYEKL. V was trimmed by 4 bases and J by 8 bases, leaving 33 bases between them. CDR3 region: CASSPSRAGTTGELWDEQFF. CDR3 bases: TGCGCCAGCAGCCCCAGCCGGGCCGGGACAACCGGTGAACTTTGGGATGAGCAGTTCTTC.

The chain links TRBV9 to TRBJ2-3, with TRBD2 identical over 10 bases. V gave up 3 bases and J gave up 5 bases; unmatched junction bases: 6. The CDR3 loop spans 15 amino acids. Germline CDR1 reads SGDLS; CDR2 reads YYNGEE. The CDR3 DNA sequence: TGTGCCAGCAGCGCGAGGACTAGCGGAGTAGATACGCAGTATTTT. It encodes CASSARTSGVDTQYF.

The rearrangement links TRBV7-2 to TRBJ1-1; no firm D call. This CDR3 is built from 11 residues. The germline CDR1 and CDR2 sequences are SGHTA and FQGNSA. V lost 2 bases to trimming and J lost 8 bases, with 6 bases between them. CDR3 bases: TGTGCCAGCAGCTTATTTGAGGAAGCTTTCTTT. Amino acids: CASSLFEEAFF.

The J gene is TRBJ1-2, the V gene TRBV3-1 (or the pseudogene TRBV3-2); a weak D match, TRBD1 (6 bases). Germline V gene data show CDR1 as LGHDT and CDR2 as YNNKEL (reference sequence). The CDR3 has 13 residues. With 3 bases removed from V and 6 bases from J, the gap between germline ends came to 11 bases. CDR3 region: CASSQTGVNGYTF. CDR3 sequence (DNA): TGTGCCAGCAGCCAGACAGGCGTGAATGGCTACACCTTC.

A single count supports this clone. The chain joins TRBV3-1 (or the pseudogene TRBV3-2) to TRBJ1-4, with 8 bases fitting TRBD1. The CDR3 covers 14 residues. Trimming took 4 bases from V and 5 from J; bases not matched to a gene: 3. In germline, CDR1 is LGHDT, CDR2 YNNKEL (reference sequence). CDR3 sequence: CASSRRQGNEKLFF. The DNA for the CDR3 is TGTGCCAGCAGCCGACGACAGGGGAATGAAAAACTGTTTTTT.

V gene TRBV10-2 combines with J gene TRBJ2-2; D remains unclear. The CDR3 totals 13 residues. Germline loops: CDR1 WSHSY, CDR2 SAAADI. Trimming stripped 7 bases from V and 7 bases from J, with 13 bases between. For the CDR3, the DNA is TGCGCCAGCAAAACAAGAGACATCGGGGAGCTGTTTTTT. Translating it yields CASKTRDIGELFF.

The chain has TRBV5-6 and TRBJ1-2; D perhaps matches TRBD1 (6 bases). The V end was cut by 6 bases, the J end by 5 bases, with 20 bases between. The germline V gene encodes CDR1 SGHDT and CDR2 YYEEEE. There are 15 residues in the CDR3. CDR3 nucleotides: TGTGCCAGCACCCTGATTCCGGGACATATATATGGCTACACCTTC. It specifies CASTLIPGHIYGYTF.

This chain uses TRBV27 with TRBJ2-7, with a tentative D call TRBD2 (6 bases). CDR3 size: 13 residues. Germline V gene lookup returns CDR1 MNHEY and CDR2 SMNVEV (reference sequence). V was pared by 5 bases and J by 3 bases, with 11 bases between. The CDR3 nucleotides read TGTGCCAGCAGTAGGGCGGGGAACTACGAGCAGTACTTC. Amino acid sequence: CASSRAGNYEQYF.